This T cell receptor beta chain derives from a study of shared clonotypes between healthy human individuals. About this clone: Its matching antigen is unknown.

Naive CD8 populations comprised CD45RO-negative cells positively selected for CCR7, excluding terminally differentiated effector memory CD45RA+ cells. The V gene's germline CDR1 is MNHNS and CDR2 SASEGT. The CDR3 extends over 17 amino acids. V was pared by 4 bases and J by 4 bases, with 14 bases of the junction left unmatched. General study results and limits: Non-shared clonotypes showed lower generation probabilities than clonotypes common to all four donors.

The assay was immunoSEQ multiplex PCR, and TCRdb's table has in-frame clones only and misses some. The table has around 1,900,000 clones, 85% to 95% seen once. The sequenced sample consisted of naive CD8+ T cells from PBMCs. This clonotype was sampled from a man between 18 and 35 years old in good health. Some clones in this sample may be carry-over from other donors' samples. The chain couples TRBV6-1 to TRBJ1-2; 8 bases align to TRBD1. Here the CDR3 reads CASSARLDREKSYGYTF. Here the CDR3 DNA reads TGTGCCAGCAGTGCCCGGTTGGACAGGGAGAAGTCCTATGGCTACACCTTC.